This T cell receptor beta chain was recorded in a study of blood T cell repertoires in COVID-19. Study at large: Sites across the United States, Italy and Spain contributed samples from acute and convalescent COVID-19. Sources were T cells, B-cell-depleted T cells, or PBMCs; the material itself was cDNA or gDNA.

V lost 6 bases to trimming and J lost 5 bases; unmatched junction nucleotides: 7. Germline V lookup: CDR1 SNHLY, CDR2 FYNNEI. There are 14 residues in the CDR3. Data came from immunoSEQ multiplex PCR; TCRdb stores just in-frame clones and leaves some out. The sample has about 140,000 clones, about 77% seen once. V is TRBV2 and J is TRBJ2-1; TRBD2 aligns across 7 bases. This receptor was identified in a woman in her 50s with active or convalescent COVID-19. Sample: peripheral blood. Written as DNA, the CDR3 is TGTGCCAGCAGGGTGGCTAGCGGAGACAATGAGCAGTTCTTC. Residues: CASRVASGDNEQFF.